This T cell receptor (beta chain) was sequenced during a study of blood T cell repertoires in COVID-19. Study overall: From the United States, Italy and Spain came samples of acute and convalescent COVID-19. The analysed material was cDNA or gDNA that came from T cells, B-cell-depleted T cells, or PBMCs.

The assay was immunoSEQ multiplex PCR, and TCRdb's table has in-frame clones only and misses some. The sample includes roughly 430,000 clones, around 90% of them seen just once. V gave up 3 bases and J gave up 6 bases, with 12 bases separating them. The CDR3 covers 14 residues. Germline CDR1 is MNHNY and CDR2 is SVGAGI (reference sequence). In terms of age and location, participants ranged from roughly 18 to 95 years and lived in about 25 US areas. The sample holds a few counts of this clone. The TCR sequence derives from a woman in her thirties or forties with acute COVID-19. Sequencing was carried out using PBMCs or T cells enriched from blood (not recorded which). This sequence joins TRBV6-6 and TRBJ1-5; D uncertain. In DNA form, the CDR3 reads TGTGCCAGCAGTTATACCGGGTCCGGTCAGCCCCAGCATTTT. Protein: CASSYTGSGQPQHF.